Below, 11 T cell receptor beta chains from the same sample are listed, as sequenced in a study of T cells in Graves' hyperthyroidism and ophthalmopathy. It was RNA transcripts that yielded the amplified TCR beta CDR3 regions. During a first-round RT-PCR of the TCR CDR3, the HTBI primer set was used. TCRdb fed the multiplex PCR reads into MiXCR, producing one record per CDR3 protein. Among fewer than 550,000 distinct CDR3 sequences listed, less than 25% were seen once. The sequencing input was blood. These receptors originate from a woman younger than 45 with Graves' ophthalmopathy.

This clonotype was seen repeatedly, ten times or more. The genes are TRBV6-2 or TRBV6-3 and TRBJ2-7, with D uncertain. The V gene's germline CDR1 is MNHEY and CDR2 SVGEGT. This CDR3 is 13 amino acids long. Deletions cut 0 bases from V and 4 bases from J, with 7 bases between. CDR3 in DNA: TGTGCCAGCAGTTACTCGTTGATATACGAGCAGTACTTC. Protein sequence: CASSYSLIYEQYF.

This clonotype appeared once. The V call is TRBV27, the J call TRBJ1-1; 7 bases agree with TRBD1. Germline V CDR1 and CDR2: MNHEY, SMNVEV (reference sequence). The CDR3 extends over 16 amino acids. J lost 4 bases, V lost 3 bases, and 11 bases had no gene match. This CDR3 is CASSFRPRGGSTEAFF. CDR3 nucleotide sequence: TGTGCCAGCAGTTTTCGACCCCGAGGGGGCAGCACTGAAGCTTTCTTT.

This clonotype was seen at least ten times. This chain uses TRBV12-5 with TRBJ1-2, with unresolved D. The CDR3 sequence is 13 residues long. CDR1 is LGHNT and CDR2 is FRNRAP in the germline V gene. The ends were cut back, 4 bases at V and 2 bases at J, with 8 bases in the middle. This CDR3 is CASGWEGNYGYTF. In DNA, the CDR3 is TGTGCTAGTGGTTGGGAAGGGAACTATGGCTACACCTTC.

This clonotype was found many times. This chain links TRBV3-1 with TRBJ2-7; D gene unclear. Germline V lookup: CDR1 LGHDT, CDR2 YNNKEL (reference sequence). This CDR3 is 14 amino acids long. The V gene lost 1 base and the J gene lost 6 bases, with 13 bases spanning the gap. The CDR3 coding sequence is TGTGCCAGCAGCCAAGCACCCGGAAGTGGCGAGCAGTACTTC. It is translated as CASSQAPGSGEQYF.

V usage is TRBV12-3 or TRBV12-4 and J usage is TRBJ2-7; 10 bases map to TRBD2. J gave up 5 bases and V 3 bases, and 16 bases lay outside the gene matches. The CDR3 totals 18 residues. The CDR3 region is CASSFRAGELAGLHEQYF. Here the CDR3 DNA reads TGTGCCAGCAGTTTCCGGGCAGGGGAACTAGCGGGGTTACACGAGCAGTACTTC.

This clonotype was detected many times. This chain connects TRBV12-3 or TRBV12-4 to TRBJ1-3; no reliable D call. The CDR3 runs 12 residues. Deletions cut 11 bases from V and 2 bases from J, with 10 bases between. The CDR3 spells CAWAATGNTIYF. CDR3 in DNA: TGTGCCTGGGCAGCTACTGGAAACACCATATATTTT.

This clonotype was seen ten or more times. The genes are TRBV7-9 and TRBJ2-7, with TRBD1 as a possible D gene (5 bases). V was clipped by 0 bases and J by 2 bases, with 8 bases between them. CDR3 size: 14 residues. The germline gives CDR1 SEHNR, CDR2 FQNEAQ (reference sequence). The CDR3 protein is CASSLAQVPYEQYF. CDR3 in DNA: TGTGCCAGCAGCTTAGCACAGGTACCCTACGAGCAGTACTTC.

This clonotype was counted at least ten times. The rearrangement uses TRBV11-2 and TRBJ1-2, with no clear D. The CDR3 sequence is 16 residues long. The germline CDR1 and CDR2 sequences are SGHAT and FQNNGV. V lost 4 bases to trimming and J lost 3 bases, with 18 bases between them. CDR3 sequence: CASSSLAERRDYGYTF. CDR3 nucleotides: TGTGCCAGCAGCTCCCTGGCTGAGCGGAGAGACTATGGCTACACCTTC.

The chain is built from TRBV27 and TRBJ2-7; 9 bases map to TRBD1. The CDR3 covers 15 residues. Losses at the gene ends were 3 bases for V and 5 bases for J; bases not matched to a gene: 8. Germline V CDR1 and CDR2: MNHEY, SMNVEV (reference sequence). The CDR3 reads CASSFSGTGLDEQYF. The CDR3 region has the DNA TGTGCCAGCAGTTTTTCCGGGACAGGGTTGGACGAGCAGTACTTC.

The chain couples TRBV20-1 to TRBJ2-5, with D possibly being TRBD1 or TRBD2 (5 bases each). The CDR3 has 15 amino acids. Trimming took off 2 bases at V and 1 base at J, with 14 bases between the two ends. Germline values: CDR1 DFQATT, CDR2 SNEGSKA (reference sequence). The CDR3 here is CSARPWDGLQETQYF. The CDR3 region has the DNA TGCAGTGCTAGACCCTGGGACGGCCTCCAAGAGACCCAGTACTTC.

This clonotype was picked up many times. This chain joins TRBV15 and TRBJ2-5; the D gene could be TRBD1 or TRBD2 (5 bases each). The CDR3 has 13 residues. Germline CDR1 is LNHNV and CDR2 is YYDKDF (reference sequence). Trimming removed 0 bases from V and 5 bases from J, with 7 bases in between. In nucleotides, the CDR3 is TGTGCCACCAGCAGAGATTGGGGGGAGACCCAGTACTTC. Protein sequence: CATSRDWGETQYF.